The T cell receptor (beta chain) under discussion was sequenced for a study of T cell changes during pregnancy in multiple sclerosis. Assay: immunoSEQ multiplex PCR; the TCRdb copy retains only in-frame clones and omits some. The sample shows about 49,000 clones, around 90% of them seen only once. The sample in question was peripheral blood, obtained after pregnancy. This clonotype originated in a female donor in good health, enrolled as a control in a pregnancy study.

Written as DNA, the CDR3 is TGCGCCAGCAGCCAAGTGACTAGCGGGGGGCACACCGGGGAGCTGTTTTTT. Translation: CASSQVTSGGHTGELFF. The chain recombines TRBV4-1 with TRBJ2-2, with 13 nucleotides matching TRBD2. There are 17 residues in the CDR3. Germline V lookup: CDR1 MGHRA, CDR2 YSYEKL. The junction had 2 bases not matched to a gene; V was cut back by 1 base and J by 3 bases.